This T cell receptor beta chain is drawn from a study of blood T cells in healthy people across ages. Study-level results: There was a strong correlation between TCR beta diversity and naive T cell percentage.

The second PCR ran roughly 7 to 12 cycles with a sample-barcoded 5' primer and J-beta primers. A template-switch adaptor containing 12 random nucleotides labeled each cDNA molecule. MiXCR, run by TCRdb on the 5' RACE reads, gives a single entry per CDR3 protein. The repertoire holds around 1,700,000 distinct CDR3 sequences, with 28% as singletons. V dropped 5 bases and J dropped 3 bases, with 12 bases sitting between them. The CDR3 loop spans 14 amino acids. In the case of this clonotype: No antigen is known for it.

Per individual sample, total RNA of at least 5 micrograms was extracted. The chain employs TRBV12-3 or TRBV12-4 and TRBJ2-3, with D possibly being TRBD1 (5 bases). The origin of this receptor is a woman aged 25 to 39 in good health. Sequencing input: blood. CDR3 sequence reads: CASSRMGPTDTQYF. The CDR3 coding sequence is TGTGCCAGCAGTCGAATGGGGCCGACAGATACGCAGTATTTT.